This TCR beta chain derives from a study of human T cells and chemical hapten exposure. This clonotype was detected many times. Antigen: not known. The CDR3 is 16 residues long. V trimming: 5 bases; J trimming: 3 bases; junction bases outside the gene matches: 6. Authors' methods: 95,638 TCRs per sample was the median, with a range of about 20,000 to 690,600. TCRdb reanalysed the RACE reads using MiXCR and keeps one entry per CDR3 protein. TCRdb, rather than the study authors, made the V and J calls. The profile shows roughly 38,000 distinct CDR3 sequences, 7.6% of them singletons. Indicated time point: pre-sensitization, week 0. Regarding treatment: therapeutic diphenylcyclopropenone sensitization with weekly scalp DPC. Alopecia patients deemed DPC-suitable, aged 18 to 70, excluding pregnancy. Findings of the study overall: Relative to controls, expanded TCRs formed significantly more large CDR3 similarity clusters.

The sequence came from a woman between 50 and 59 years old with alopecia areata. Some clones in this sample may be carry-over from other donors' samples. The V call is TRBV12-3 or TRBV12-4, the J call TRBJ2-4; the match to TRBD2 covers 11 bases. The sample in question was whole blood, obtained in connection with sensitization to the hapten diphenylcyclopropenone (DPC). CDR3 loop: CASSTSGSWGKNIQYF. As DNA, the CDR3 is TGTGCCAGCAGTACTAGCGGGAGTTGGGGCAAAAACATTCAGTACTTC.